This T cell receptor (beta chain) was sequenced during a study of technical replicates of blood from a handful of donors. Sequenced by immunoSEQ multiplex PCR; TCRdb stores in-frame clones only, minus some. Of about 88,000 clones in the sample, 85% to 95% were seen once. The CDR3 sequence is 14 residues long. Trimming took 2 bases from V and 1 from J, leaving 8 bases between them. Germline CDR1 and CDR2: MNHNS and SASEGT. The chain uses TRBV6-1 and TRBJ1-1; D may be TRBD1 (5 bases). The source material was T cells isolated from PBMCs. This clonotype was sampled from a human donor in good health. CDR3 residues: CASSESGGNTEAFF. The CDR3 region has the DNA TGTGCCAGCAGTGAATCCGGGGGGAACACTGAAGCTTTCTTT.